This T cell receptor (beta chain) is drawn from a study of blood T cell repertoires in COVID-19. Study-wide background: The United States, Italy and Spain were the sources of the acute and convalescent COVID-19 samples. The cDNA or gDNA used as material had been derived from T cells, B-cell-depleted T cells, or PBMCs.

Germline V CDR1 and CDR2: LNHNV, YYDKDF (reference sequence). Trimming took 6 bases from V and 6 from J, leaving 22 bases between them. CDR3 length equals 16 residues. In the original analysis: Amplification with reference gene primers provided the estimates of nucleated cell counts. The assay was immunoSEQ multiplex PCR, and TCRdb's table has in-frame clones only and misses some. The D gene and trimming were derived from the DNA, and the V and J assignments and clone size from that table. This table has 200,000 to 250,000 clones, 70% to 90% appearing once. The sequenced sample was peripheral blood. The source of this sequence is a woman between 18 and 29 years old who had recovered from COVID-19. The chain has TRBV15 and TRBJ2-3, with a possible D match to TRBD1 (6 bases). CDR3 sequence: CATRLVGGEKGDTQYF. The CDR3 bases are TGTGCCACCAGACTCGTAGGGGGAGAGAAGGGGGATACGCAGTATTTT.